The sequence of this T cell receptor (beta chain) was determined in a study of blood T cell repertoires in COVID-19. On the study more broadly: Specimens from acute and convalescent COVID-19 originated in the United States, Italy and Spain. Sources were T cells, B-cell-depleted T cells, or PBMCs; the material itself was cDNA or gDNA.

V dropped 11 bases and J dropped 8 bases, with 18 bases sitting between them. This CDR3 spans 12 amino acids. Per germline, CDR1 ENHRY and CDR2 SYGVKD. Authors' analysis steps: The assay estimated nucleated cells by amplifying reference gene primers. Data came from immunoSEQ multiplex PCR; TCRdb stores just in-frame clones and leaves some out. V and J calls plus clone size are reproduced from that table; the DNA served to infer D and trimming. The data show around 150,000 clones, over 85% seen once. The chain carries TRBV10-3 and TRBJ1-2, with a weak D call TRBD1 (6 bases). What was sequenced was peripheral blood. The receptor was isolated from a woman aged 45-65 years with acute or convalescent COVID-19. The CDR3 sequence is CALQGRSGGYTF. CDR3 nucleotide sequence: TGTGCCTTACAGGGAAGGTCTGGAGGCTACACCTTC.